This TCR beta chain appears in the sequencing data of a study of molecular identifiers for immune sequencing clone quantification. MiXCR was run by TCRdb on the PCR reads, yielding one entry per CDR3 protein. In the table there are hundreds of thousands of distinct CDR3 sequences, around 25% of which are singletons. Ten or more counts support this clonotype. CDR1 and CDR2 from the germline V gene are SGHDT and YYEEEE. The CDR3 runs 17 residues. Trimming took 4 bases from V and 2 from J, leaving 21 bases between them. V is TRBV5-6 and J is TRBJ1-1; a weak D match, TRBD1 (5 bases). The sample consisted of naive CD8+ T cells from blood, with Jurkat cell RNA spiked in. Noted subset: FACS-sorted CD8+CD4-CCR7+CD45RA+ naive T cells. The origin of this receptor is a human donor in good health. Some libraries in this study had Jurkat cell RNA spiked in. CDR3 amino acids: CASSQDWGNGVNTEAFF. DNA of the CDR3: TGTGCCAGCAGCCAGGATTGGGGCAACGGTGTTAACACTGAAGCTTTCTTT.